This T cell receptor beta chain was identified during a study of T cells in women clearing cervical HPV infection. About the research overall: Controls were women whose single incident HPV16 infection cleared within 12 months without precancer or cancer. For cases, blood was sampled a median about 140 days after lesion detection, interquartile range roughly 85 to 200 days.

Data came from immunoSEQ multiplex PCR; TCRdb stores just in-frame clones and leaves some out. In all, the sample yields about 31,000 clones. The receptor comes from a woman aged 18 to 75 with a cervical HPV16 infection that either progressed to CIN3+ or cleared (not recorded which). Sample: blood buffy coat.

The CDR3 DNA, read in part, is TGTGCCAGTAGTATCTTCAGGGCCGGGGAG. This sequence encodes CASSIFRAGE. The CDR3 reads in full as CASSIFRAGELFF. The chain couples TRBV19 to TRBJ2-2, with D tentatively TRBD1 (5 bases). The sequence runs out 3 residues before the end of the CDR3; the remainder is reconstructed from the germline J gene. This CDR3 has 13 residues. Trimming removed 3 bases from V and 6 bases from J, with 8 bases in between. Germline CDR1 and CDR2: LNHDA and SQIVND (reference sequence).